The present entry profiles one T cell receptor beta chain with its context. The table lists this clonotype with many counts. The clone's antigen remains unknown. Per-nucleotide qualities are absent, and no much larger clonotype sits a single base away. The sample's time point label, decoded: 45 days after influenza vaccine administration. Library creation used RT-PCR. Sequenced using an Illumina HiSeq 2500. TCRdb redid the processing of the public reads, applying fastp at Q25 and MiXCR, and retained in-frame beta chains. Merged by CDR3 protein, the rows form single entries marked with the most common genes and DNA. The sample includes roughly 160,000 distinct CDR3 sequences, with approximately 10% observed a single time. Around 12% of the sample is in the top ten clones. Between the V and J ends, shortened by 0 bases and 6 bases respectively, the junction contains 11 bases. CDR1 SGHRS and CDR2 YFSETQ are derived from the germline V gene. Its CDR3 holds 14 amino acids, cysteine through phenylalanine. Only the CDR3 DNA is retained, 42 bases long and in frame from the first base.

The entry originates in a study of response to subunit inactivated influenza vaccine listed by TCRdb under 2018. In terms of the full investigation: Deep quantitative T cell receptor repertoire profiling was used in the study to track responses to a trivalent subunit inactivated influenza vaccine.

General study outcomes and caveats: The authors suggested that each seasonal influenza vaccination may recruit only a limited number of new T cells.

The material sequenced was non-naive T cells sorted from PBMCs, taken 40 to 50 days after vaccination. Reading the label with the study, this specimen's cell subset or site is: memory T cell fraction. Recombination joined TRBV5-1 with TRBJ2-3; the D gene identity is not certain. The receptor's source is a man in his fifties who received an inactivated influenza vaccine. Donor details come from another sample of the same person, matched by shared clones. The bases are TGCGCCAGCAGCTTGGACCGGAACGCTGATACGCAGTATTTT. Translation gives CASSLDRNADTQYF.